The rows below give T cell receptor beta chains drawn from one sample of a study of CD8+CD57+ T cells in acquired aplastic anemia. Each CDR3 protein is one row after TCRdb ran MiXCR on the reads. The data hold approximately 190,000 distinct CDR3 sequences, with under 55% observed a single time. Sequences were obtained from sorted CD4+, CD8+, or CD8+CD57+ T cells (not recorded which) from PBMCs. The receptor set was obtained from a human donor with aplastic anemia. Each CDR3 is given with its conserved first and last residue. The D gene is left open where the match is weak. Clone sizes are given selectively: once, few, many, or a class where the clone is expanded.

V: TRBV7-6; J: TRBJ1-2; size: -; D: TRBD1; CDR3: CASSPGTDPGYTF; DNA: TGTGCCAGCAGTCCCGGGACAGACCCTGGCTACACCTTC
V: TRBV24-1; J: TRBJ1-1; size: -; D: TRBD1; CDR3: CATSPQKGQGDTEAFF; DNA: TGTGCCACCAGTCCCCAAAAGGGACAGGGGGACACTGAAGCTTTCTTT
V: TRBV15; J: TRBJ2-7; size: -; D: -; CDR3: CATSRVEAHPNYEQYF; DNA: TGTGCCACCAGCAGAGTTGAAGCTCACCCAAACTACGAGCAGTACTTC
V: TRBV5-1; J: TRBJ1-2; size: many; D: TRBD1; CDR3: CASSLEVDRVAGYTF; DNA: TGCGCCAGCAGCTTGGAGGTCGACAGGGTGGCTGGCTACACCTTC
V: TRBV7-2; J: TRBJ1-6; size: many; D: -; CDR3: CASRRLAGQVNSPLHF; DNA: TGTGCCAGCCGGCGCCTAGCAGGGCAGGTAAATTCACCCCTCCACTTT
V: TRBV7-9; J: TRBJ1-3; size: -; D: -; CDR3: CASSLNQDTIYF; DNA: TGTGCCAGCAGCTTAAACCAGGACACCATATATTTT
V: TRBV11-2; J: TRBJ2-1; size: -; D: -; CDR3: CASSKYRDGLSYNEQFF; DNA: TGTGCCAGCAGCAAATACCGGGACGGTCTCTCCTACAATGAGCAGTTCTTC
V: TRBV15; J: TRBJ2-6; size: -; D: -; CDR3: CATSRGTASGANVLTF; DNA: TGTGCCACCAGCAGAGGGACCGCTTCTGGGGCCAACGTCCTGACTTTC
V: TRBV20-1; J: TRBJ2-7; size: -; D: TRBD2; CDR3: CSARSPGLAGGYEQYF; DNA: TGCAGTGCTAGGTCACCGGGACTAGCGGGAGGCTACGAGCAGTACTTC
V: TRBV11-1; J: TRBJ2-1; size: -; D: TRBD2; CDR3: CASTGLAGGKGEQFF; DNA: TGTGCCAGCACGGGACTAGCGGGAGGAAAGGGTGAGCAGTTCTTC
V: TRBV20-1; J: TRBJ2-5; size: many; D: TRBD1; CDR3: CSARDLGQGQETQYF; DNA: TGCAGTGCTAGAGATTTGGGACAGGGCCAAGAGACCCAGTACTTC
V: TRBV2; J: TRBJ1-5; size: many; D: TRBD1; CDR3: CASSDRDRYQPQHF; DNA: TGTGCCAGCAGTGACCGGGACAGATATCAGCCCCAGCATTTT
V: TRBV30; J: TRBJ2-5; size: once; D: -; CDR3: CAWSPPARQGRGETQYF; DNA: TGTGCCTGGAGCCCACCGGCCCGGCAGGGACGAGGGGAGACCCAGTACTTC
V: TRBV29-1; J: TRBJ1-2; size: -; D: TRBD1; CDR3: CSVVLTGGDYGYTF; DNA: TGCAGCGTTGTTCTAACAGGGGGGGACTATGGCTACACCTTC
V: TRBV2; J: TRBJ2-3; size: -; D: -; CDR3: CAGRTEGSTDTQYF; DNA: TGTGCCGGCCGGACAGAGGGAAGCACAGATACGCAGTATTTT
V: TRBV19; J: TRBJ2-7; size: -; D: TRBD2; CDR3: CASSSTSGSSYEQYF; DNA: TGTGCCAGCTCATCGACTAGCGGCAGCTCCTACGAGCAGTACTTC
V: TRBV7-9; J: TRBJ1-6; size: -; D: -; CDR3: CASSLSGPDSPLHF; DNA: TGTGCCAGCAGCTTATCCGGCCCGGATTCACCCCTCCACTTT
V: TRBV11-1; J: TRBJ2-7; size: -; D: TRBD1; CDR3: CASSSPGQGANLYEQYF; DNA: TGTGCCAGCAGCTCACCGGGACAGGGGGCGAACCTCTACGAGCAGTACTTC
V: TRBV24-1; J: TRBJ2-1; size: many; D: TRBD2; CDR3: CATSDNSGRTNNEQFF; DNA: TGTGCCACCAGTGACAATAGCGGGAGGACTAACAATGAGCAGTTCTTC
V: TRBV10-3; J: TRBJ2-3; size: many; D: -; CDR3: CAISEFEGDTQYF; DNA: TGTGCCATCAGTGAGTTTGAAGGCGATACGCAGTATTTT
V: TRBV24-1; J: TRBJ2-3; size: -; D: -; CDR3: CATSDQRGMPTDTQYF; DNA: TGTGCCACCAGTGATCAACGAGGGATGCCCACAGATACGCAGTATTTT
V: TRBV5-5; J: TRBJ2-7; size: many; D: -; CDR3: CASSLVQGPRYEQYF; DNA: TGTGCCAGCAGCTTGGTACAGGGACCGAGATACGAGCAGTACTTC
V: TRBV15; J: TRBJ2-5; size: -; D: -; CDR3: CATSEATGQETQYF; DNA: TGTGCCACCAGCGAAGCTACGGGTCAAGAGACCCAGTACTTC
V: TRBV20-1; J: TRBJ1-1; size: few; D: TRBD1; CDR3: CSARAQGALNTEAFF; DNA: TGCAGTGCTAGAGCTCAGGGGGCCCTGAACACTGAAGCTTTCTTT
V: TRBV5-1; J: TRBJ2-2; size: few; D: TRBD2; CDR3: CASSLVAGGNTGELFF; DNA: TGCGCCAGCAGCTTGGTAGCGGGGGGAAACACCGGGGAGCTGTTTTTT
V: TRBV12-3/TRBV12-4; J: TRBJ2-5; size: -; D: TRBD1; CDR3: CASRSGQGETQYF; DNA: TGTGCCAGCAGGTCAGGACAGGGCGAGACCCAGTACTTC
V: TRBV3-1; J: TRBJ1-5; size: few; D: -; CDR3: CASSQSGGQLAYQPQHF; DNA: TGTGCCAGCAGCCAATCCGGGGGGCAGCTGGCATATCAGCCCCAGCATTTT
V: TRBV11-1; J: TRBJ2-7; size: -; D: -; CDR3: CASSLAWTGLMDEQYF; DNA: TGTGCCAGCAGCTTAGCCTGGACGGGGTTAATGGACGAGCAGTACTTC
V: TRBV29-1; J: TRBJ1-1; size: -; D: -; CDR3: CSVSQQGFNTEAFF; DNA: TGCAGCGTTTCACAACAGGGCTTTAACACTGAAGCTTTCTTT
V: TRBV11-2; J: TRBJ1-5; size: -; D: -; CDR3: CASSLVVAGVDSNQPQHF; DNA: TGTGCCAGCAGCTTAGTTGTAGCAGGGGTAGATAGCAATCAGCCCCAGCATTTT
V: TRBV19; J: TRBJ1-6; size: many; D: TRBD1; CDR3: CASRDQPGTGYTSYNSPLHF; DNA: TGTGCCAGTAGGGACCAACCCGGGACAGGATATACCTCCTATAATTCACCCCTCCACTTT
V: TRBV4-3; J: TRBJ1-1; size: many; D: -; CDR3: CASSQGVRPGNTEAFF; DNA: TGCGCCAGCAGCCAGGGGGTGCGGCCCGGGAACACTGAAGCTTTCTTT
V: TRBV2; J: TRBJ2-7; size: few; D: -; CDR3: CASSEEGLGYEQYF; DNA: TGTGCCAGCAGTGAAGAGGGATTGGGCTACGAGCAGTACTTC
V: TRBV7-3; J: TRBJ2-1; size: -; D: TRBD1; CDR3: CASSPNRDSLDEQFF; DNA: TGTGCCAGCAGCCCCAATCGGGACAGCCTGGATGAGCAGTTCTTC
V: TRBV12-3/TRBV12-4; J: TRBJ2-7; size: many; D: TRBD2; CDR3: CASSTTGRGGRTYEQYF; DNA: TGTGCCAGCAGCACAACCGGACGGGGGGGCCGAACCTACGAGCAGTACTTC
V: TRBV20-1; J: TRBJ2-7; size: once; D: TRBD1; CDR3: CSAADREDYEQYF; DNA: TGCAGTGCCGCGGACAGGGAGGATTACGAGCAGTACTTC
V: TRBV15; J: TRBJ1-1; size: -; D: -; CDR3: CATRSGQGWFTEAFF; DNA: TGTGCCACCAGAAGTGGGCAGGGCTGGTTCACTGAAGCTTTCTTT
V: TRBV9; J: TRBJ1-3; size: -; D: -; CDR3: CASSASAPVGTIYF; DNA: TGTGCCAGCAGCGCTTCGGCACCCGTCGGCACCATATATTTT
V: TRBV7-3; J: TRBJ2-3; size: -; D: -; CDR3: CASSSPPGTQYF; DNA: TGTGCCAGCAGCTCCCCCCCTGGCACGCAGTATTTT
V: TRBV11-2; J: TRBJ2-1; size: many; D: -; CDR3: CASSLSGNIGNEQFF; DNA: TGTGCCAGCAGCTTATCGGGGAATATAGGGAATGAGCAGTTCTTC
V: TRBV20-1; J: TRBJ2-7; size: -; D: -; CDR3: CSASSQPYEQYF; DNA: TGCAGTGCTAGCAGCCAGCCCTACGAGCAGTACTTC
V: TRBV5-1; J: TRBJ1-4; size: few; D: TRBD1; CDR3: CASSTQGQGSSGKLFF; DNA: TGCGCCAGCAGCACCCAGGGACAGGGGAGCAGCGGAAAACTGTTTTTT
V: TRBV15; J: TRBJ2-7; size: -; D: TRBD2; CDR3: CATSRARGRASSYEQYF; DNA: TGTGCCACCAGCAGAGCCCGCGGGAGGGCCAGCTCCTACGAGCAGTACTTC
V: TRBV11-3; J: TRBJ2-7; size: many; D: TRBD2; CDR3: CASSLDLGLADSYEQYF; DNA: TGTGCCAGCAGCTTAGATCTCGGACTAGCGGATTCCTACGAGCAGTACTTC
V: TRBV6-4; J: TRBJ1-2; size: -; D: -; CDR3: CASSQQGGDYGYTF; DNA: TGTGCCAGCAGTCAACAGGGAGGGGACTATGGCTACACCTTC
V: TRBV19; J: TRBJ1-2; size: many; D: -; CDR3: CASRSGGYDYGYTF; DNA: TGTGCCAGTAGAAGTGGGGGGTACGACTATGGCTACACCTTC
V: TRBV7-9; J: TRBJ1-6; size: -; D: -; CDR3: CAPELETYFSPLHF; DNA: TGTGCCCCAGAGTTGGAGACATACTTTTCACCCCTCCACTTT
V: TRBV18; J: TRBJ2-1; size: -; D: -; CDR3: CASSPQGSDEQFF; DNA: TGTGCCAGCTCACCTCAGGGTTCCGATGAGCAGTTCTTC
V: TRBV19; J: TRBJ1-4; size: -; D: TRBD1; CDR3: CASSISPGQGIGKLFF; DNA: TGTGCCAGTAGTATATCTCCGGGACAGGGAATTGGAAAACTGTTTTTT
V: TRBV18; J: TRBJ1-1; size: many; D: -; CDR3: CASSPISTEAFF; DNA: TGTGCCAGCTCACCAATCTCGACTGAAGCTTTCTTT
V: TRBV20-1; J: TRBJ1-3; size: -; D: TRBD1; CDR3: CSARVTGANTIYF; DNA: TGCAGTGCTAGAGTTACAGGGGCAAACACCATATATTTT
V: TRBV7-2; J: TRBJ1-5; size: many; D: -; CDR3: CASSLGNPQPQHF; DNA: TGTGCCAGCAGCTTAGGGAACCCTCAGCCCCAGCATTTT
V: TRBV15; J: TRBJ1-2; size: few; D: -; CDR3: CATSYVLGNYGYTF; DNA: TGTGCCACCAGCTACGTCTTGGGGAACTATGGCTACACCTTC
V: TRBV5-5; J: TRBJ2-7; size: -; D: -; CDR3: CASSSGRTPYEQYF; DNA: TGTGCCAGCAGCTCGGGACGGACCCCCTACGAGCAGTACTTC
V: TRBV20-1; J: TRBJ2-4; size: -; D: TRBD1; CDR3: CSARDRKNIQYF; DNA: TGCAGTGCTCGGGACAGAAAAAACATTCAGTACTTC
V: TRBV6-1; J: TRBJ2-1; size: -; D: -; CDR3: CAWSMASSYNEQFF; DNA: TGTGCCTGGAGTATGGCCAGCTCCTACAATGAGCAGTTCTTC
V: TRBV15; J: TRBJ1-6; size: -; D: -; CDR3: CATSRDWRVSPLHF; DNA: TGTGCCACCAGCAGAGATTGGCGGGTATCACCCCTCCACTTT
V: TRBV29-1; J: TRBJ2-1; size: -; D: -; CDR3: CSAGTPPGGEQFF; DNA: TGCAGCGCCGGGACTCCTCCTGGAGGTGAGCAGTTCTTC
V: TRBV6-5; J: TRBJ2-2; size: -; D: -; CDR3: CASSYLRGGTGELFF; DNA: TGTGCCAGCAGTTACCTCAGGGGAGGTACCGGGGAGCTGTTTTTT
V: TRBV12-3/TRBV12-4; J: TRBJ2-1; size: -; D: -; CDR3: CASTMTRGRYNEQFF; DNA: TGTGCCAGCACCATGACGAGGGGCAGGTACAATGAGCAGTTCTTC